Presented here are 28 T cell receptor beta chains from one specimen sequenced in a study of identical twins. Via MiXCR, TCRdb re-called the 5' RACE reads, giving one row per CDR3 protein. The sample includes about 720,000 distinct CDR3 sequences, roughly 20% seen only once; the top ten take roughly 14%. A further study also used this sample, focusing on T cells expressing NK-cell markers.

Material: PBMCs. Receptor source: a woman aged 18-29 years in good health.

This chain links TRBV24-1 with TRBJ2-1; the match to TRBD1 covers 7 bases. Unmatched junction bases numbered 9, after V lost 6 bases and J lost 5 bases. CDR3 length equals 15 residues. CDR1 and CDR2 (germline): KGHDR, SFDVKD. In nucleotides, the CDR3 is TGTGCCACCAGTACTGACAGGGTAAGAAACAATGAGCAGTTCTTC. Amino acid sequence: CATSTDRVRNNEQFF.

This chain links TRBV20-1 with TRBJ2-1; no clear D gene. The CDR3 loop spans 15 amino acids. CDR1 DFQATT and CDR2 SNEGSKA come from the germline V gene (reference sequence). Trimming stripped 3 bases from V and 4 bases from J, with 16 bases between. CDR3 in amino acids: CSARAVAPRYNEQFF. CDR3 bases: TGCAGTGCTAGGGCTGTGGCCCCTCGATACAATGAGCAGTTCTTC.

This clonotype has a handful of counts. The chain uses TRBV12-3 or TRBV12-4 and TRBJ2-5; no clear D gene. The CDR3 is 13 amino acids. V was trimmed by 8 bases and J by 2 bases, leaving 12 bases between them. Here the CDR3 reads CASGKTNQETQYF. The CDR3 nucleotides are TGTGCCAGCGGGAAGACGAATCAAGAGACCCAGTACTTC.

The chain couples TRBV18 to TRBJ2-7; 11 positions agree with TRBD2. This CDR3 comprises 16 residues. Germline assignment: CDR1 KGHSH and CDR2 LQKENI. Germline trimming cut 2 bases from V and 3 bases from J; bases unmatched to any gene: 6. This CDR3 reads CASSPSGTSGFYEQYF. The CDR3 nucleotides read TGTGCCAGCTCACCATCTGGGACTAGCGGCTTCTACGAGCAGTACTTC.

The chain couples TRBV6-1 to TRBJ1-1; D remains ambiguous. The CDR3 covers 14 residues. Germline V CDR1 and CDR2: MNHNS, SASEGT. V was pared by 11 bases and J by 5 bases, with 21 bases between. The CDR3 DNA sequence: TGTGCCGTTTCACTGACGGTCCTTGGGACTGAAGCTTTCTTT. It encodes CAVSLTVLGTEAFF.

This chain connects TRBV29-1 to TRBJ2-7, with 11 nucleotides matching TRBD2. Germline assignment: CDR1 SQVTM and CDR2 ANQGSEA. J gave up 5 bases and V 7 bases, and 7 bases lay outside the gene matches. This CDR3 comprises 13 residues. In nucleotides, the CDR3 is TGCAGCGCGCTAGCTAGCGGGAGGAACGAGCAGTACTTC. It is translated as CSALASGRNEQYF.

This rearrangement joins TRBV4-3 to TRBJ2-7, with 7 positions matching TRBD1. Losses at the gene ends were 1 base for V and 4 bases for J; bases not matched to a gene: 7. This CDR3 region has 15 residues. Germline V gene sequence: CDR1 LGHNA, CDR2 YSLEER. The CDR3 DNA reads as TGCGCCAGCAGCCAAGCCTACAGGGGTAATTACGAGCAGTACTTC. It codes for CASSQAYRGNYEQYF.

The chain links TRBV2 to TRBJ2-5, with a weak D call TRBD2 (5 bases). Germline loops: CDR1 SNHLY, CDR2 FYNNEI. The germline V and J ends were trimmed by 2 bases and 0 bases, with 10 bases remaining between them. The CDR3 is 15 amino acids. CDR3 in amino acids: CASSERSGYQETQYF. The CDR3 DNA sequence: TGTGCCAGCAGTGAACGAAGCGGATACCAAGAGACCCAGTACTTC.

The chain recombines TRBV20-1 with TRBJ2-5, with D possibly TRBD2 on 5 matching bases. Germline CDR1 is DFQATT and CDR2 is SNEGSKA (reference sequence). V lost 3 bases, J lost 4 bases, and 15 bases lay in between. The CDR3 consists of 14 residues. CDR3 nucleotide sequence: TGCAGTGCTAGTTCGGCTAGCTCCACAGAGACCCAGTACTTC. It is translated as CSASSASSTETQYF.

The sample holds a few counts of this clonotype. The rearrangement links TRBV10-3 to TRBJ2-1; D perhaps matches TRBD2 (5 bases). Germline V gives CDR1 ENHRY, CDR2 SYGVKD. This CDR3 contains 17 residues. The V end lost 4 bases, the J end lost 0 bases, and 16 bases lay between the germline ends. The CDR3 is CAISVLQRTSSYNEQFF. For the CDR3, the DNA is TGTGCCATCAGTGTATTGCAGCGGACCAGCTCCTACAATGAGCAGTTCTTC.

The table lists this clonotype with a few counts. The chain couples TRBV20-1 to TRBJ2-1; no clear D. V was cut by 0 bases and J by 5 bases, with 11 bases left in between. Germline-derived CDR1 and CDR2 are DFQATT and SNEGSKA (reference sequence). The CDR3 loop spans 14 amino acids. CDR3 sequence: CSARDDDFDNEQFF. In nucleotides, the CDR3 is TGCAGTGCTAGAGATGATGACTTCGACAATGAGCAGTTCTTC.

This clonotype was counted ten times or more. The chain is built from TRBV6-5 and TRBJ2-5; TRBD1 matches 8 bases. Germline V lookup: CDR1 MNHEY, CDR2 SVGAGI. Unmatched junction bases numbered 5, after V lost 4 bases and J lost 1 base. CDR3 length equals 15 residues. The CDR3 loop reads CASSSGTGLQETQYF. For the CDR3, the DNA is TGTGCCAGCAGTTCGGGGACAGGACTCCAAGAGACCCAGTACTTC.

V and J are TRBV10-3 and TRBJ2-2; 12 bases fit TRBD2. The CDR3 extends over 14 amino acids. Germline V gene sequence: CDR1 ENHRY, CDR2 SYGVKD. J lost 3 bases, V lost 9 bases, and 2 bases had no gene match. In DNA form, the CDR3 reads TGTGCCATACGACTAGCGGGGGACACCGGGGAGCTGTTTTTT. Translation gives CAIRLAGDTGELFF.

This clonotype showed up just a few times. The CDR3 bases are TGTGCCAGCAGAGTAAGACTTGAAGCTTTCTTT. This gives the protein CASRVRLEAFF. The rearrangement links TRBV6-2 or TRBV6-3 to TRBJ1-1; D uncertain. Trimming left V 6 bases short and J 7 bases short, with 9 bases between. CDR3 length equals 11 residues. Germline CDR1 reads MNHEY; CDR2 reads SVGEGT.

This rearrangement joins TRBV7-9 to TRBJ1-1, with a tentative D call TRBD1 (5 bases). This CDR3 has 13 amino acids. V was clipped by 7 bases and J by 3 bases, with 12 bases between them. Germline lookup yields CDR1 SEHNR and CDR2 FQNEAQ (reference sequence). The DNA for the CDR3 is TGTGCCAGCACCCAAGGGGCACACACTGAAGCTTTCTTT. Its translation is CASTQGAHTEAFF.

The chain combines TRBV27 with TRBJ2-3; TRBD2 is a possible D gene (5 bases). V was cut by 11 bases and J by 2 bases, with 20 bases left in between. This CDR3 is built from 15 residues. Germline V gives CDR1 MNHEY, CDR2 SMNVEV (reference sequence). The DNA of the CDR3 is TGTGCCTGTCGGGGTCCCCCTTATACCACAGATACGCAGTATTTT. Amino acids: CACRGPPYTTDTQYF.

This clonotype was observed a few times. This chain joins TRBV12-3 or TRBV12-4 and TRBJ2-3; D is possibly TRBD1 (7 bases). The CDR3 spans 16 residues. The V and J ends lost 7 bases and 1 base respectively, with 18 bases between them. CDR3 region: CASNSPRGVGTDTQYF. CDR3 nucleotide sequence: TGTGCCAGCAACAGCCCCAGGGGGGTAGGCACAGATACGCAGTATTTT.

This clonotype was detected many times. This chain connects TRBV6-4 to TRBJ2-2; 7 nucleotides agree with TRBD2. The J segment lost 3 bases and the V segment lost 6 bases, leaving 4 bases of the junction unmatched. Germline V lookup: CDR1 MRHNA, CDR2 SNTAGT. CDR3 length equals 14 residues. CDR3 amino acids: CASRGGRDTGELFF. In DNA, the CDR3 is TGTGCCAGCAGAGGAGGGAGGGACACCGGGGAGCTGTTTTTT.

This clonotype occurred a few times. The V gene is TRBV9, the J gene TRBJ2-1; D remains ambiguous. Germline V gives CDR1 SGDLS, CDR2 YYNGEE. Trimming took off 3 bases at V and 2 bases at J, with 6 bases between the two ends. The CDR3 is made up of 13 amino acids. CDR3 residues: CASSDGPYNEQFF. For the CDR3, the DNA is TGTGCCAGCAGCGACGGACCCTACAATGAGCAGTTCTTC.

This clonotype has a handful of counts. CDR3: CSASPGLAADTQYF. For the CDR3, the DNA is TGCAGTGCTAGTCCCGGACTAGCAGCAGATACGCAGTATTTT. The V and J genes are TRBV20-1 and TRBJ2-3, with 8 positions matching TRBD2. Germline CDR1 and CDR2: DFQATT and SNEGSKA (reference sequence). The CDR3 loop spans 14 amino acids. Losses at the gene ends were 3 bases for V and 4 bases for J; bases not matched to a gene: 6.

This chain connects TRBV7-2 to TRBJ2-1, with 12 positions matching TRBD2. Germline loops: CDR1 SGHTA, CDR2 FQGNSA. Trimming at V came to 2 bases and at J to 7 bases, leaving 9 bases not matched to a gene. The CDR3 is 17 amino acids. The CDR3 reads CASSLLWGLAGGNEQFF. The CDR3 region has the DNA TGTGCCAGCAGCTTACTATGGGGCCTAGCGGGAGGGAATGAGCAGTTCTTC.

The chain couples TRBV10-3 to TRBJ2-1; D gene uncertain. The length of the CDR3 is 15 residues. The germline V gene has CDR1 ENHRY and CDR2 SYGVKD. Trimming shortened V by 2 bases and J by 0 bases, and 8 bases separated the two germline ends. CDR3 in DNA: TGTGCCATCAGTGAGATGGGCCTCTCCTACAATGAGCAGTTCTTC. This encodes CAISEMGLSYNEQFF.

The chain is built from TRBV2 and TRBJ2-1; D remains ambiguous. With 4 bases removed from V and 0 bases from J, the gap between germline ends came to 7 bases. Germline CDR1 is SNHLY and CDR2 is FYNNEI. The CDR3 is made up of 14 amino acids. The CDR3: CASSAWGSYNEQFF. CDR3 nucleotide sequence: TGTGCCAGCAGTGCCTGGGGCTCCTACAATGAGCAGTTCTTC.

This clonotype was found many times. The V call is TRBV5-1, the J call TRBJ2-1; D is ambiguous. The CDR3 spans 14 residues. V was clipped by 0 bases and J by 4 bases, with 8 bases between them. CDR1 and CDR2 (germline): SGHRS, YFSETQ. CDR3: CASSLGVGYNEQFF. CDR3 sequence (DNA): TGCGCCAGCAGCTTGGGCGTCGGGTACAATGAGCAGTTCTTC.

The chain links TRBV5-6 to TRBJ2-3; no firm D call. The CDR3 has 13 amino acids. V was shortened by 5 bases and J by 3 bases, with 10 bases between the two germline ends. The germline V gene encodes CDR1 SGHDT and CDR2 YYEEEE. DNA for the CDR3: TGTGCCAGCAGATCGATCCCAACAGATACGCAGTATTTT. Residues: CASRSIPTDTQYF.

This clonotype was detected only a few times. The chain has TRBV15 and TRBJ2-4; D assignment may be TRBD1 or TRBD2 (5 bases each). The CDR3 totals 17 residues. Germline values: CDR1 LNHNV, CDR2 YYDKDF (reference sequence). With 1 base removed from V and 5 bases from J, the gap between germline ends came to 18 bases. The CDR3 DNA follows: TGTGCCACCAGCAGAGTCCGTTTAGCCAGGGACGAAAACATTCAGTACTTC. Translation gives CATSRVRLARDENIQYF. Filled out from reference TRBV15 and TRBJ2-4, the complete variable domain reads DAMVIQNPRYQVTQFGKPVTLSCSQTLNHNVMYWYQQKSSQAPKLLFHYYDKDFNNEADTPDNFQSRRPNTSFCFLDIRSPGLGDTAMYLCATSRVRLARDENIQYFGAGTRLSVL.

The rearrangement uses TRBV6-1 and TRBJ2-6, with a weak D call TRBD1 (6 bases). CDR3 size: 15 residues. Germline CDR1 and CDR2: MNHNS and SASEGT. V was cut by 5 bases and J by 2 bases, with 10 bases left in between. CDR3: CASSHPGAGANVLTF. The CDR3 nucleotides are TGTGCCAGCAGTCATCCAGGGGCTGGGGCCAACGTCCTGACTTTC.

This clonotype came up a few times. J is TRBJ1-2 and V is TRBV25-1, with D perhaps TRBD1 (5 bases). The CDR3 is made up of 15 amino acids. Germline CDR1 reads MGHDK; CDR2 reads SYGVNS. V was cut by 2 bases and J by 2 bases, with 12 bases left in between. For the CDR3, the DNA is TGTGCCAGCAGTGAAAAGGGACGGCTGAACTATGGCTACACCTTC. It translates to CASSEKGRLNYGYTF.